What follows are 21 T cell receptor beta chains derived from one specimen sequenced in a study of CD8+ T cells in alopecia areata. Once RNA had been extracted, it was reverse transcribed into cDNA to act as the sequencing template. Using immunoSEQ multiplex PCR, the repertoire was profiled, and TCRdb retains in-frame clones only, with some absent. This sample yields roughly 140,000 clones, of which 51% are seen a single time; roughly 0.99% belongs to the top ten. Specimen: CD4+ T cells sorted from blood, collected at week 0. All receptors come from a human donor with alopecia areata.

This clone has just a few counts. V gene TRBV6-5 combines with J gene TRBJ2-3, with TRBD2 identical over 8 bases. The CDR3 is made up of 16 amino acids. V lost 2 bases and J lost 6; bases outside the gene matches: 10. The germline V gene encodes CDR1 MNHEY and CDR2 SVGAGI. CDR3 nucleotides: TGTGCCAGCAGTTACGAAGCGGGAGCCGGGTTGGATACGCAGTATTTT. This translates into CASSYEAGAGLDTQYF.

This chain links TRBV15 with TRBJ2-7, with TRBD1 matching 8 bases. CDR3 length: 16 residues. Germline CDR1 is LNHNV and CDR2 is YYDKDF (reference sequence). The junction had 8 bases not matched to a gene; V was cut back by 1 base and J by 3 bases. The CDR3: CATSRVGDRIGYEQYF. CDR3 DNA: TGTGCCACCAGCAGAGTTGGGGACAGGATAGGCTACGAGCAGTACTTC.

The chain recombines TRBV30 with TRBJ2-1; 9 positions agree with TRBD2. Per the germline V gene, CDR1 is GTSNPN and CDR2 is SVGIG (reference sequence). The CDR3 runs to 14 residues. With 4 bases clipped from V and 9 bases from J, the junction kept 10 bases outside the gene matches. CDR3 sequence (DNA): TGTGCCTGGACTAGCGGGAAAGAGGGGGGTGAGCAGTTCTTC. This gives the protein CAWTSGKEGGEQFF.

The V and J genes are TRBV6-5 and TRBJ1-2; tentative D call: TRBD1 (5 bases). This CDR3 is built from 14 residues. Germline V gene lookup returns CDR1 MNHEY and CDR2 SVGAGI. V lost 6 bases and J 7 bases, leaving 18 bases between the germline ends. Written as DNA, the CDR3 is TGTGCCAGCAGCAAGCCCGGGGGGACCGGTGGCTACACCTTC. As protein: CASSKPGGTGGYTF.

This clone was detected only a few times. The chain carries TRBV7-2 and TRBJ2-3, with TRBD2 matching over 8 bases. This CDR3 has 14 residues. Looked up from germline, CDR1 is SGHTA and CDR2 is FQGNSA. Unmatched junction bases numbered 3, after V lost 6 bases and J lost 1 base. Here the CDR3 reads CASRSGSGTDTQYF. Here the CDR3 DNA reads TGTGCCAGCAGGAGCGGGAGTGGCACAGATACGCAGTATTTT.

This sequence joins TRBV28 and TRBJ1-5, with TRBD1 identical over 9 bases. The J segment lost 2 bases and the V segment lost 6 bases, leaving 5 bases of the junction unmatched. CDR1 and CDR2 from the germline V gene are MDHEN and SYDVKM. CDR3 length: 15 amino acids. CDR3: CASSGTGSRNQPQHF. The CDR3 DNA reads TGTGCCAGCAGCGGGACAGGGAGTCGCAATCAGCCCCAGCATTTT. The variable domain in full, completed from reference TRBV28 and TRBJ1-5, reads DVKVTQSSRYLVKRTGEKVFLECVQDMDHENMFWYRQDPGLGLRLIYFSYDVKMKEKGDIPEGYSVSREKKERFSLILESASTNQTSMYLCASSGTGSRNQPQHFGDGTRLSIL.

The chain recombines TRBV4-1 with TRBJ2-5; tentatively, D is TRBD2 (5 bases). V was cut by 0 bases and J by 1 base, with 12 bases left in between. Germline V gene data show CDR1 as MGHRA and CDR2 as YSYEKL. This CDR3 is built from 16 residues. CDR3 sequence reads: CASSQEWETFQETQYF. In DNA form, the CDR3 reads TGCGCCAGCAGCCAAGAATGGGAGACCTTCCAAGAGACCCAGTACTTC.

The J gene is TRBJ2-2, the V gene TRBV10-1; 8 positions agree with TRBD1. Germline CDR1 and CDR2: WNHNN and SYGVQD (reference sequence). The CDR3 runs 17 residues. V lost 2 bases to trimming and J lost 7 bases; unmatched junction nucleotides: 12. This CDR3 reads CASSEEVSRGRNGELFF. CDR3 DNA sequence: TGCGCCAGCAGTGAGGAAGTGTCCAGGGGGCGGAACGGGGAGCTGTTTTTT.

V gene TRBV4-3 combines with J gene TRBJ2-7, with D possibly matching TRBD1 (6 bases). CDR3 length equals 13 residues. The V gene lost 4 bases and the J gene lost 2 bases, with 9 bases spanning the gap. From germline, CDR1 is LGHNA and CDR2 YSLEER. The CDR3 spells CASSRGQTYEQYF. In DNA, the CDR3 is TGCGCCAGCAGCCGAGGACAGACCTACGAGCAGTACTTC.

CDR3 sequence reads: CSVVVSMNTEAFF. The CDR3 DNA sequence: TGCAGCGTTGTGGTGTCGATGAACACTGAAGCTTTCTTT. This rearrangement joins TRBV29-1 to TRBJ1-1; D uncertain. The CDR3 covers 13 residues. Germline assignment: CDR1 SQVTM and CDR2 ANQGSEA. V was cut by 4 bases and J by 0 bases, with 9 bases left in between.

To note about this clone: Since a much larger clone is just one base distant, this may be a read error. The V gene is TRBV7-2, the J gene TRBJ2-3, with 9 bases fitting TRBD2. The ends lost 4 bases at V and 0 bases at J; junction bases unmatched: 2. The V gene's germline CDR1 is SGHTA and CDR2 FQGNSA. The CDR3 is made up of 15 amino acids. CDR3 residues: CASSSSGTSTDTQYF. For the CDR3, the DNA is TGTGCCAGCAGCTCTAGCGGGACTAGCACAGATACGCAGTATTTT.

The chain links TRBV2 to TRBJ1-4; 9 bases match TRBD1. V was pared by 3 bases and J by 7 bases, with 3 bases of the junction left unmatched. Germline CDR1 and CDR2: SNHLY and FYNNEI. The CDR3 is 14 amino acids. Here the CDR3 reads CASSEGQGSEKLFF. DNA of the CDR3: TGTGCCAGCAGTGAGGGACAGGGTAGTGAAAAACTGTTTTTT.

J is TRBJ1-1 and V is TRBV5-1, with 7 bases fitting TRBD1. CDR1 is SGHRS and CDR2 is YFSETQ in the germline V gene. V was pared by 0 bases and J by 5 bases, with 4 bases of the junction left unmatched. The CDR3 has 14 amino acids. In nucleotides, the CDR3 is TGCGCCAGCAGCTTGGAGGGGGCAATGACTGAAGCTTTCTTT. Its protein product is CASSLEGAMTEAFF. The variable domain in full, with the rest retrieved from reference TRBV5-1 and TRBJ1-1, is KAGVTQTPRYLIKTRGQQVTLSCSPISGHRSVSWYQQTPGQGLQFLFEYFSETQRNKGNFPGRFSGRQFSNSRSEMNVSTLELGDSALYLCASSLEGAMTEAFFGQGTRLTVV.

This clone was observed once. V gene TRBV18 combines with J gene TRBJ1-2; perhaps TRBD1 as D (6 bases). Germline lookup yields CDR1 KGHSH and CDR2 LQKENI. V was pared by 3 bases and J by 0 bases, with 11 bases between. This CDR3 spans 15 amino acids. The CDR3, as DNA: TGTGCCAGCTCACCTATGGACAGCTCTAACTATGGCTACACCTTC. Protein product: CASSPMDSSNYGYTF.

V is TRBV9 and J is TRBJ2-1, with unresolved D. The CDR3 length is 15 residues. Per the germline V gene, CDR1 is SGDLS and CDR2 is YYNGEE. V dropped 0 bases and J dropped 5 bases, with 12 bases sitting between them. The CDR3 reads CASSVGGTINNEQFF. CDR3 nucleotides: TGTGCCAGCAGCGTAGGTGGAACAATCAACAATGAGCAGTTCTTC.

The chain is built from TRBV2 and TRBJ2-1, with D unresolved. The germline gives CDR1 SNHLY, CDR2 FYNNEI. Trimming took off 5 bases at V and 9 bases at J, with 14 bases between the two ends. The CDR3 sequence is 13 residues long. CDR3 bases: TGTGCCAGCAGTACCCGGACGTCGGGTGAGCAGTTCTTC. Protein: CASSTRTSGEQFF. Variable domain in full (rest from reference TRBV2 and TRBJ2-1): EPEVTQTPSHQVTQMGQEVILRCVPISNHLYFYWYRQILGQKVEFLVSFYNNEISEKSEIFDDQFSVERPDGSNFTLKIRSTKLEDSAMYFCASSTRTSGEQFFGPGTRLTVL.

Points on this clone: Other DNA sequences in the same sample also yield this CDR3. The chain couples TRBV5-1 to TRBJ2-5; D remains unclear. Germline V gene lookup returns CDR1 SGHRS and CDR2 YFSETQ. The CDR3 extends over 12 amino acids. Trimming took 0 bases from V and 1 from J, leaving 1 base between them. The CDR3 sequence is CASSLVQETQYF. In nucleotides, the CDR3 is TGCGCCAGCAGCTTGGTCCAAGAGACCCAGTACTTC.

The chain recombines TRBV5-1 with TRBJ2-1; 9 bases map to TRBD2. Germline lookup yields CDR1 SGHRS and CDR2 YFSETQ. V dropped 7 bases and J dropped 3; count of bases not matched to a gene: 11. The CDR3 runs to 16 residues. The CDR3 reads CASSPGLATIYNEQFF. CDR3 sequence (DNA): TGCGCCAGCTCGCCGGGACTAGCTACAATCTACAATGAGCAGTTCTTC.

The chain has TRBV4-3 and TRBJ1-2; D ambiguous. Trimming removed 0 bases at V and 7 bases at J, with 12 bases between. In germline, CDR1 is LGHNA, CDR2 YSLEER. This CDR3 spans 14 amino acids. The chain's CDR3 is CASSQELKSSGYTF. The CDR3 DNA reads as TGCGCCAGCAGCCAAGAGCTAAAGTCGAGTGGCTACACCTTC.

The V call is TRBV2, the J call TRBJ2-7, with D perhaps matching TRBD1 or TRBD2 (10 bases each). V was trimmed by 11 bases and J by 2 bases, leaving 19 bases between them. The germline CDR1 and CDR2 sequences are SNHLY and FYNNEI. The CDR3 totals 14 residues. CDR3 sequence: CADRGLAGAYEQYF. CDR3 nucleotides: TGTGCCGACAGGGGGCTAGCGGGGGCCTACGAGCAGTACTTC.

The rearrangement joins TRBV27 to TRBJ1-1; D gene unclear. There are 16 residues in the CDR3. Germline CDR1 and CDR2: MNHEY and SMNVEV (reference sequence). The V end was cut by 6 bases, the J end by 1 base, with 18 bases between. CDR3 sequence reads: CASSLDGNGGNTEAFF. DNA for the CDR3: TGTGCCAGCAGCCTCGACGGGAATGGAGGGAACACTGAAGCTTTCTTT.